This T cell receptor beta chain was identified in a study of Tregs in tolerant kidney transplant recipients. The study's findings and limits: Biological reproducibility was not directly addressed in this study. The small number of patients limits these findings pending further validation. Expanding Tregs on activated donor B cells appeared to best identify donor-specific TCRbeta clones.

CD4+CD25+CD127- Tregs, CD4+CD25- non-Tregs, CD4 and CD8 cells were sorted. As to this clone: Antigen specificity is unknown.

The V end lost 1 base, the J end lost 0 bases, and 9 bases lay between the germline ends. The CDR3 is 15 amino acids. CDR1 is LNHNV and CDR2 is YYDKDF in the germline V gene (reference sequence). The data were produced by immunoSEQ multiplex PCR, yet TCRdb's version contains in-frame clones alone and is incomplete. The table has 90,000 to 150,000 clones, roughly nine tenths seen once. This TCR was recovered from a human donor in good health. Sequenced material: CD4+ T cells from blood. V is TRBV15 and J is TRBJ1-1; perhaps TRBD1 as D (6 bases). The CDR3 DNA reads as TGTGCCACCAGCAGAGGGGACAACATGAACACTGAAGCTTTCTTT. Translating gives CATSRGDNMNTEAFF.